This TCR gamma chain was profiled in a study of Vδ1+ human thymocytes (dated by TCRdb to the late 2010s). Some background on the complete study: As a data resource, the study described the mRNA-level TRG and TRD CDR3 repertoires of highly purified Vdelta1+ thymocytes obtained from young children. The multiplex-based CDR3 amplicon strategy had previously been validated against 5'RACE-based CDR3 amplicon generation methods.

Overall study outcomes, separate from this receptor: Donors did not cluster by age or sex, so the analyses were not stratified by age or sex. Unlike the oligoclonal repertoires in peripheral blood, the thymic TRG and TRD repertoires appeared highly polyclonal, with Gaussian CDR3 length distributions. Many TRG clonotypes were found to be shared between donors (up to about 7x10^3), whereas TRD repertoires were found to be essentially private (max 116 shared). Although sort purity was high, roughly 20% of thymic TRD sequences were Vdelta2 (with a few Vdelta3), in contrast to the peripheral blood Vdelta1+ controls. Because unexpected Vdelta2 sequences could lead to misinterpretation of bulk repertoire data, the authors recommended using highly purified populations and single-cell validation.

RNA was isolated using the RNeasy mini kit, and reverse transcription was performed with Superscript III. Multiplex PCR was used to generate CDR3 amplicons, with pooled V-gene forward primers and a constant-region reverse primer carrying Illumina adaptor overhangs. Amplicons were gel-purified, then indexed with Nextera index primers over eight extra PCR cycles and purified with AMPure XP beads. Libraries were sequenced on an Illumina MiSeq with paired-end 250 bp reads, dual indexing and around 19% PhiX spike-in. The authors' analysis ran thus. FastQC was used to quality check the reads, while ea-utils fastq-join merged the TRG read pairs. Sequences were annotated with IMGT/HighV-QUEST, keeping only productive sequences with unambiguous V-gene assignment; clonotypes were defined by identical CDR3 sequence. Downstream analysis used VDJtools 1.1.1, tcR 2.2.3, Treemap and vegan Shannon diversity in R 3.4.4. Identical DNA sequences were merged into single rows after TCRdb reprocessed the public reads with CATT. TCRdb's processing, not the authors' own work, is the source of the V and J calls. The sample table lists several thousand gamma-chain clones, roughly three fifths of them with a count of one. The top ten clones comprise about 1.5% of the sample.

As concerns this clone: The target of this receptor is not known. Base qualities are not recorded, but no much larger clone differs from it by a single base.

Inclusive of the bounding cysteine and phenylalanine, the CDR3 is 16 residues long. Here the CDR3 DNA is all that survives: 48 bases in frame from base 1. V is trimmed back by 3 bases and J by 0 bases, and the junction contains 7 bases that no gene match accounts for. Per the germline V gene, EGSNGY is the CDR1 and YDSYNSKV is the CDR2. Thymic samples were depleted of alphabeta T cells, then CD3+ TCRVdelta1+ TCRVdelta2- thymocytes were FACS-sorted. Sorted Vdelta1+ thymocyte purity ranged from roughly 97% to 99.6%. The thymic specimens were obtained from fewer than ten paediatric patients, aged about 5 days to 17 months, who were having corrective cardiac surgery. Thymic tissue was dispersed and mononuclear cells isolated on a Histopaque-1077 density gradient. For staining, the antibodies used were anti-TCRVdelta1 clone TS8.2, anti-TCRVdelta2 clone B6, anti-CD3 clone HIT3a and anti-TCRalphabeta clone IP26.

Rearrangement joined TRGV2 to TRGJP2. The J gene, not given by TCRdb, was assigned here from a germline match of the nucleotide sequence. The sample consisted of Vdelta1+ gamma-delta thymocytes from the thymus. Per the publication, the cell subset or site label means: FACS-sorted CD3+ TCRalphabeta- TCRVdelta1+ TCRVdelta2- thymocytes. The receptor was derived from a girl under three years old who had congenital heart surgery. The DNA sequence follows: TGTGCCACCTGGGACCGGCGGTATAGTAGTGATTGGATCAAGACGTTT. It is translated as CATWDRRYSSDWIKTF.